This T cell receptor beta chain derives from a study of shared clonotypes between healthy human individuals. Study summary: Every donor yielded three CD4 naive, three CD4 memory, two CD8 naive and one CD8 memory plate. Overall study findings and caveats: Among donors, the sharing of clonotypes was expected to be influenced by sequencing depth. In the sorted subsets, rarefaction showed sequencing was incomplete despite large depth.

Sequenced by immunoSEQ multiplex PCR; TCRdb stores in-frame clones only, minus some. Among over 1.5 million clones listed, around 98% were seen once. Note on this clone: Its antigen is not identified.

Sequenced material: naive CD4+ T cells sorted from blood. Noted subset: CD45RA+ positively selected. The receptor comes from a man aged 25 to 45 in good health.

The CDR3 DNA follows: TGTGCCAGTAGTTCCGGGACAGGGGGGGGCAATCAGCCCCAGCATTTT. Amino acid sequence: CASSSGTGGGNQPQHF. This chain links TRBV19 with TRBJ1-5, with 11 bases lining up with TRBD1. This CDR3 is 16 amino acids long. V was clipped by 5 bases and J by 2 bases; unmatched bases: 5. CDR1 is LNHDA, CDR2 SQIVND, per germline (reference sequence).